These 15 T cell receptor beta chains came from one sample sequenced in a study of blood T cell repertoires in COVID-19. Assay: immunoSEQ multiplex PCR; the TCRdb copy retains only in-frame clones and omits some. The table includes about 480,000 clones, 87% detected once. Sequenced: PBMCs or T cells enriched from blood (not recorded which). The receptor source for this set is a woman younger than 30 with acute COVID-19.

This clone was counted between two and nine times. The V call is TRBV9, the J call TRBJ1-6; D is uncertain. V was clipped by 4 bases and J by 8 bases, with 13 bases between them. Per the germline V gene, CDR1 is SGDLS and CDR2 is YYNGEE. This CDR3 contains 14 residues. The CDR3 sequence is CASSPGVSDSPLHF. The CDR3 nucleotides are TGTGCCAGCAGCCCCGGGGTTTCGGATTCACCCCTCCACTTT.

This sequence joins TRBV3-1 (or the pseudogene TRBV3-2) and TRBJ1-2; D ambiguous. Germline CDR1 reads LGHDT; CDR2 reads YNNKEL (reference sequence). The germline V and J ends were trimmed by 4 bases and 0 bases, with 12 bases remaining between them. The CDR3 is 15 residues long. The CDR3 DNA is TGTGCCAGCAGCCCCAAGCGGCGCCCTAACTATGGCTACACCTTC. Translated: CASSPKRRPNYGYTF.

This clone appeared once. This chain uses TRBV2 with TRBJ2-3, with D possibly matching TRBD1 (6 bases). Trimming cost V 4 bases and J 2 bases, with 13 bases left between them. Germline CDR1 is SNHLY and CDR2 is FYNNEI. The CDR3 runs to 15 residues. As DNA, the CDR3 is TGTGCCAGCAGTGTACAGGGAGAAACCACAGATACGCAGTATTTT. It translates to CASSVQGETTDTQYF.

The chain is built from TRBV27 and TRBJ2-3, with a weak D call TRBD2 (6 bases). Trimming took 2 bases from V and 6 from J, leaving 12 bases between them. CDR1 MNHEY and CDR2 SMNVEV come from the germline V gene (reference sequence). The CDR3 sequence is 14 residues long. The CDR3 region has the DNA TGTGCCAGCAGTTTAGTACTAGCAGAGGATACGCAGTATTTT. Amino acids: CASSLVLAEDTQYF.

The CDR3 spells CSGSDGGEQYF. The CDR3 nucleotides read TGCAGTGGATCGGACGGGGGCGAGCAGTACTTC. The chain carries TRBV20-1 and TRBJ2-7; perhaps TRBD2 as D (6 bases). Trimming removed 7 bases from V and 6 bases from J, with 13 bases in between. CDR3 size: 11 residues. Germline V gene data show CDR1 as DFQATT and CDR2 as SNEGSKA (reference sequence).

This sequence joins TRBV3-1 (or the pseudogene TRBV3-2) and TRBJ1-4; TRBD1 is a possible D gene (6 bases). The CDR3 covers 15 residues. V was pared by 7 bases and J by 1 base, with 13 bases between. In germline, CDR1 is LGHDT, CDR2 YNNKEL (reference sequence). Here the CDR3 DNA reads TGTGCCAGCAACTCCGACAGGAAAACTAATGAAAAACTGTTTTTT. It yields the protein CASNSDRKTNEKLFF.

This clone was seen more than once but under ten times. This chain joins TRBV15 and TRBJ2-7; D gene ambiguous. V lost 0 bases, J lost 3 bases, and 3 bases lay in between. Germline V CDR1 and CDR2: LNHNV, YYDKDF (reference sequence). The CDR3 is 12 residues long. The CDR3, as DNA: TGTGCCACCAGCAGAGAGTACTACGAGCAGTACTTC. As protein: CATSREYYEQYF.

This chain links TRBV7-9 with TRBJ2-1, with 13 bases aligning to TRBD2. V lost 5 bases and J lost 9; bases outside the gene matches: 10. CDR3 size: 16 residues. Germline CDR1 reads SEHNR; CDR2 reads FQNEAQ (reference sequence). Here the CDR3 DNA reads TGTGCCAGCAGCCGATCGGGACTAGCGGGATACCTTGAGCAGTTCTTC. Translating it yields CASSRSGLAGYLEQFF. Complete variable domain (other parts from reference TRBV7-9 and TRBJ2-1): DTGVSQNPRHKITKRGQNVTFRCDPISEHNRLYWYRQTLGQGPEFLTYFQNEAQLEKSRLLSDRFSAERPKGSFSTLEIQRTEQGDSAMYLCASSRSGLAGYLEQFFGPGTRLTVL.

V and J are TRBV24-1 and TRBJ2-1; TRBD1 agrees at 8 bases. Germline V gene sequence: CDR1 KGHDR, CDR2 SFDVKD. The CDR3 runs 16 residues. V trimming: 4 bases; J trimming: 5 bases; junction bases outside the gene matches: 9. The CDR3 sequence: CATSDTTGAGNNEQFF. As DNA, the CDR3 is TGTGCCACCAGTGACACGACAGGGGCAGGAAACAATGAGCAGTTCTTC.

V and J are TRBV11-3 and TRBJ2-5, with a possible D match to TRBD1 (6 bases). V lost 4 bases and J 1 base, leaving 13 bases between the germline ends. The CDR3 spans 15 residues. In germline, CDR1 is SGHNT, CDR2 YENEEA. CDR3 nucleotide sequence: TGTGCCAGCAGCTCATACACAGGGACCCAAGAGACCCAGTACTTC. Translation gives CASSSYTGTQETQYF. Variable domain in full (rest from reference TRBV11-3 and TRBJ2-5): EAGVVQSPRYKIIEKKQPVAFWCNPISGHNTLYWYLQNLGQGPELLIRYENEEAVDDSQLPKDRFSAERLKGVDSTLKIQPAELGDSAVYLCASSSYTGTQETQYFGPGTRLLVL.

V gene TRBV5-8 combines with J gene TRBJ2-1; D unresolved. Germline values: CDR1 SGHTS, CDR2 YDEGEE. V shed 0 bases and J shed 3 bases, with 13 bases lying between them. CDR3 length: 16 residues. The CDR3 spells CASSLARVLGYNEQFF. In DNA form, the CDR3 reads TGTGCCAGCAGCTTGGCCCGGGTACTGGGCTACAATGAGCAGTTCTTC. The full variable domain, its missing parts supplied by reference TRBV5-8 and TRBJ2-1, is EAGVTQSPTHLIKTRGQQATLRCSPISGHTSVYWYQQALGLGLQFLLWYDEGEERNRGNFPPRFSGRQFPNYSSELNVNALELEDSALYLCASSLARVLGYNEQFFGPGTRLTVL.

The J gene is TRBJ1-2, the V gene TRBV11-3, with D tentatively TRBD1 (5 bases). Germline V gene data show CDR1 as SGHNT and CDR2 as YENEEA. The CDR3 is 16 residues long. Trimming stripped 5 bases from V and 0 bases from J, with 16 bases between. This CDR3 reads CASSPAGRLANYGYTF. In DNA, the CDR3 is TGTGCCAGCAGCCCGGCGGGACGTCTAGCTAACTATGGCTACACCTTC.

The CDR3 loop reads CASRILDDTHSNQPQHF. CDR3 nucleotides: TGTGCCAGCAGAATCCTCGATGACACTCATAGCAATCAGCCCCAGCATTTT. The chain links TRBV27 to TRBJ1-5; D is unresolved. V was pared by 6 bases and J by 0 bases, with 18 bases between. The CDR3 contains 17 residues. Germline-derived CDR1 and CDR2 are MNHEY and SMNVEV (reference sequence).

The chain combines TRBV25-1 with TRBJ2-1, with a weak D call TRBD1 (6 bases). Germline assignment: CDR1 MGHDK and CDR2 SYGVNS. The length of the CDR3 is 15 residues. V lost 4 bases and J lost 8, with 18 bases in between. CDR3 sequence (DNA): TGTGCCAGCAGTGCACAGAGGGGGTTTTCCGATGAGCAGTTCTTC. Protein sequence: CASSAQRGFSDEQFF. Full variable domain (outside the CDR3, taken from reference TRBV25-1 and TRBJ2-1): EADIYQTPRYLVIGTGKKITLECSQTMGHDKMYWYQQDPGMELHLIHYSYGVNSTEKGDLSSESTVSRIRTEHFPLTLESARPSHTSQYLCASSAQRGFSDEQFFGPGTRLTVL.

The chain joins TRBV9 to TRBJ1-3; D remains unclear. Looked up from germline, CDR1 is SGDLS and CDR2 is YYNGEE. The CDR3 sequence is 17 residues long. V shed 2 bases and J shed 0 bases, with 15 bases lying between them. The CDR3 region is CASSVSDFSLSGNTIYF. Here the CDR3 DNA reads TGTGCCAGCAGCGTGTCGGACTTCTCTCTCTCTGGAAACACCATATATTTT. The full variable domain, with the rest looked up from reference TRBV9 and TRBJ1-3, is DSGVTQTPKHLITATGQRVTLRCSPRSGDLSVYWYQQSLDQGLQFLIQYYNGEERAKGNILERFSAQQFPDLHSELNLSSLELGDSALYFCASSVSDFSLSGNTIYFGEGSWLTVV.